Listed below are T cell receptor beta chains from one sample, sequenced in a study of blood T cell repertoires in COVID-19. TCRdb's copy holds only in-frame clones and misses some; the assay was immunoSEQ multiplex PCR. The table includes some 250,000 clones, more than 75% detected once. Source material: PBMCs or T cells enriched from blood (not recorded which). Receptors were obtained from a woman in her 40s with acute COVID-19. CDR3s include the opening cysteine and the closing phenylalanine or tryptophan. Fields, in order: J gene, V gene, D gene, clone size, CDR3 protein, CDR3 DNA. A D gene is named only where the DNA matches it firmly. Expanded clones get a size class; other rows say once, few or many, or leave the size out.

j_gene: TRBJ1-1
v_gene: TRBV7-2
d_gene: TRBD1
abundance: .
CDR3aa: CASSLGDSVSTEAFF
CDR3nt: TGTGCCAGCAGCTTAGGGGACAGCGTCTCCACTGAAGCTTTCTTT

j_gene: TRBJ2-3
v_gene: TRBV27
d_gene: .
abundance: .
CDR3aa: CASSLRARANTQYF
CDR3nt: TGTGCCAGCAGTTTACGGGCCAGGGCCAATACGCAGTATTTT

j_gene: TRBJ2-7
v_gene: TRBV5-6
d_gene: .
abundance: .
CDR3aa: CASSVNYEQYF
CDR3nt: TGTGCCAGCAGCGTCAACTACGAGCAGTACTTC

j_gene: TRBJ2-1
v_gene: TRBV5-1
d_gene: TRBD1
abundance: .
CDR3aa: CASSLQGVIYNEQFF
CDR3nt: TGCGCCAGCAGCTTACAGGGGGTAATTTATAATGAGCAGTTCTTC

j_gene: TRBJ1-3
v_gene: TRBV9
d_gene: TRBD1
abundance: .
CDR3aa: CASSVKGQRLNSGNTIYF
CDR3nt: TGTGCCAGCAGCGTAAAGGGACAGCGATTGAACTCTGGAAACACCATATATTTT

j_gene: TRBJ1-1
v_gene: TRBV19
d_gene: TRBD1
abundance: .
CDR3aa: CASSIFGDSLNTEAFF
CDR3nt: TGTGCCAGTAGTATTTTTGGGGACAGCCTGAACACTGAAGCTTTCTTT

j_gene: TRBJ1-2
v_gene: TRBV7-2
d_gene: TRBD1
abundance: .
CDR3aa: CASSTTGGDYGYTF
CDR3nt: TGTGCCAGCAGCACGACAGGGGGCGACTATGGCTACACCTTC

j_gene: TRBJ2-3
v_gene: TRBV30
d_gene: .
abundance: .
CDR3aa: CACQVRQGLTDTQYF
CDR3nt: TGTGCCTGCCAGGTCCGGCAGGGACTCACAGATACGCAGTATTTT

j_gene: TRBJ1-6
v_gene: TRBV14
d_gene: TRBD1
abundance: .
CDR3aa: CASSRGDRVNSPLHF
CDR3nt: TGTGCCAGCAGCCGAGGGGACAGGGTTAATTCACCCCTCCACTTT

j_gene: TRBJ1-3
v_gene: TRBV5-6
d_gene: TRBD1
abundance: .
CDR3aa: CASSEDRLSGNTIYF
CDR3nt: TGTGCCAGCAGCGAGGACAGGCTCTCTGGAAACACCATATATTTT

j_gene: TRBJ1-1
v_gene: TRBV30
d_gene: .
abundance: .
CDR3aa: CACRVALAFF
CDR3nt: TGTGCCTGTCGGGTCGCGCTCGCGTTCTTT

j_gene: TRBJ1-1
v_gene: TRBV5-5
d_gene: TRBD1
abundance: .
CDR3aa: CASNGQGGPNTEAFF
CDR3nt: TGTGCCAGCAACGGACAGGGGGGGCCTAACACTGAAGCTTTCTTT

j_gene: TRBJ2-3
v_gene: TRBV6-5
d_gene: TRBD2
abundance: .
CDR3aa: CASRFGGADTQYF
CDR3nt: TGTGCCAGCAGGTTCGGGGGGGCAGATACGCAGTATTTT

j_gene: TRBJ1-4
v_gene: TRBV29-1
d_gene: TRBD1
abundance: .
CDR3aa: CSVEGTGEKLFF
CDR3nt: TGCAGCGTTGAAGGGACAGGAGAAAAACTGTTTTTT

j_gene: TRBJ2-3
v_gene: TRBV11-3
d_gene: TRBD2
abundance: .
CDR3aa: CASSPSGRLGWETQYF
CDR3nt: TGTGCCAGCAGCCCTAGCGGGAGGCTGGGGTGGGAAACGCAGTATTTT

j_gene: TRBJ1-6
v_gene: TRBV19
d_gene: .
abundance: .
CDR3aa: CASSTGGNYNSPLHF
CDR3nt: TGTGCCAGTAGTACCGGGGGGAACTATAATTCACCCCTCCACTTT

j_gene: TRBJ1-3
v_gene: TRBV5-3
d_gene: TRBD1
abundance: .
CDR3aa: CARSGRGQGWVLGGNTIYF
CDR3nt: TGTGCCAGAAGCGGGAGGGGACAGGGATGGGTGTTGGGAGGAAACACCATATATTTT

j_gene: TRBJ2-1
v_gene: TRBV28
d_gene: TRBD1
abundance: .
CDR3aa: CASRRPGQSLFF
CDR3nt: TGTGCCAGCAGAAGACCGGGACAGAGCTTGTTCTTC

j_gene: TRBJ1-2
v_gene: TRBV6-5
d_gene: TRBD1
abundance: .
CDR3aa: CASSYQGGGYTF
CDR3nt: TGTGCCAGCAGTTATCAGGGGGGTGGCTACACCTTC

j_gene: TRBJ2-5
v_gene: TRBV4-2
d_gene: TRBD2
abundance: .
CDR3aa: CASSQDASGRMETQYF
CDR3nt: TGTGCCAGCAGCCAAGATGCTAGCGGGAGGATGGAGACCCAGTACTTC

j_gene: TRBJ2-3
v_gene: TRBV19
d_gene: TRBD1
abundance: .
CDR3aa: CASRDRGGTDTQYF
CDR3nt: TGTGCCAGTAGGGACAGGGGTGGCACAGATACGCAGTATTTT

j_gene: TRBJ2-7
v_gene: TRBV18
d_gene: .
abundance: .
CDR3aa: CASSPGARSSYEQYF
CDR3nt: TGTGCCAGCTCACCAGGGGCTAGAAGCTCCTACGAGCAGTACTTC

j_gene: TRBJ1-1
v_gene: TRBV6-5
d_gene: .
abundance: .
CDR3aa: CASSYRDSMAFF
CDR3nt: TGTGCCAGCAGTTACCGGGACTCGATGGCTTTCTTT

j_gene: TRBJ2-5
v_gene: TRBV20-1
d_gene: TRBD2
abundance: .
CDR3aa: CSASTTGTSSRRLETQYF
CDR3nt: TGCAGTGCTAGTACTACTGGGACTAGCTCCAGGAGGTTGGAGACCCAGTACTTC

j_gene: TRBJ2-3
v_gene: TRBV5-4
d_gene: TRBD2
abundance: .
CDR3aa: CASSLRTSGYTDTQYF
CDR3nt: TGTGCCAGCAGCTTGAGGACTAGCGGCTACACAGATACGCAGTATTTT

j_gene: TRBJ1-1
v_gene: TRBV29-1
d_gene: .
abundance: few
CDR3aa: CSVERQEVEAFF
CDR3nt: TGCAGCGTGGAAAGACAGGAGGTTGAAGCTTTCTTT

j_gene: TRBJ2-2
v_gene: TRBV9
d_gene: .
abundance: .
CDR3aa: CASSAGGNTGELFF
CDR3nt: TGTGCCAGCAGCGCCGGGGGGAACACCGGGGAGCTGTTTTTT

j_gene: TRBJ1-2
v_gene: TRBV5-6
d_gene: TRBD1
abundance: .
CDR3aa: CASSLDRGRGETF
CDR3nt: TGTGCCAGCAGCTTGGACAGGGGGCGAGGTGAAACCTTC

j_gene: TRBJ2-5
v_gene: TRBV7-9
d_gene: TRBD1
abundance: .
CDR3aa: CASRAWDRGFEETQYF
CDR3nt: TGTGCCAGCAGAGCTTGGGACAGGGGGTTCGAAGAGACCCAGTACTTC

j_gene: TRBJ1-5
v_gene: TRBV27
d_gene: TRBD1
abundance: .
CDR3aa: CADPPGQAIMSNQPQHF
CDR3nt: TGTGCAGACCCCCCGGGACAGGCCATAATGAGCAATCAGCCCCAGCATTTT

j_gene: TRBJ2-2
v_gene: TRBV30
d_gene: .
abundance: once
CDR3aa: CAWSAPHLDRGKLFF
CDR3nt: TGTGCCTGGAGTGCACCCCATCTAGATCGCGGCAAGCTGTTTTTT

j_gene: TRBJ1-5
v_gene: TRBV19
d_gene: .
abundance: .
CDR3aa: CASRSANLGGNQPQHF
CDR3nt: TGTGCCAGTAGATCGGCCAACCTAGGAGGGAATCAGCCCCAGCATTTT

j_gene: TRBJ2-1
v_gene: TRBV19
d_gene: TRBD2
abundance: .
CDR3aa: CASSMSGSPYNEQFF
CDR3nt: TGTGCCAGTAGTATGAGCGGGAGCCCCTACAATGAGCAGTTCTTC

j_gene: TRBJ2-7
v_gene: TRBV5-1
d_gene: TRBD2
abundance: .
CDR3aa: CASSLRVAGVGEQYF
CDR3nt: TGCGCCAGCAGCTTGAGGGTAGCGGGAGTCGGCGAGCAGTACTTC

j_gene: TRBJ1-1
v_gene: TRBV7-9
d_gene: TRBD1
abundance: .
CDR3aa: CASSQGQGAEAFF
CDR3nt: TGTGCCAGCAGCCAGGGACAGGGTGCTGAAGCTTTCTTT

j_gene: TRBJ2-7
v_gene: TRBV2
d_gene: .
abundance: .
CDR3aa: CASRPRAGADEQYF
CDR3nt: TGTGCCAGCAGACCGAGGGCGGGGGCGGACGAGCAGTACTTC

j_gene: TRBJ1-1
v_gene: TRBV6-5
d_gene: .
abundance: .
CDR3aa: CAVQTARNTEAFF
CDR3nt: TGTGCCGTCCAGACAGCCAGGAACACTGAAGCTTTCTTT

j_gene: TRBJ1-2
v_gene: TRBV11-3
d_gene: .
abundance: .
CDR3aa: CASSSGLHRDYGYTF
CDR3nt: TGTGCCAGCAGCTCGGGACTTCACCGGGACTATGGCTACACCTTC

j_gene: TRBJ2-7
v_gene: TRBV6-1
d_gene: TRBD1
abundance: .
CDR3aa: CASSEGNRGHEQYF
CDR3nt: TGTGCCAGCAGTGAGGGAAACAGGGGTCACGAGCAGTACTTC

j_gene: TRBJ2-3
v_gene: TRBV6-2/TRBV6-3
d_gene: .
abundance: .
CDR3aa: CASSYSWASETHLDTQYF
CDR3nt: TGTGCCAGCAGTTACAGCTGGGCTAGCGAGACGCATTTAGATACGCAGTATTTT

j_gene: TRBJ1-2
v_gene: TRBV7-9
d_gene: TRBD1
abundance: .
CDR3aa: CASTSGQGVRGGYTF
CDR3nt: TGTGCCAGTACCTCCGGACAGGGGGTCCGGGGGGGCTACACCTTC

j_gene: TRBJ1-4
v_gene: TRBV6-6
d_gene: TRBD1
abundance: once
CDR3aa: CASSPLTGYRSNEKLFF
CDR3nt: TGTGCCAGCAGTCCCCTGACAGGGTATCGGTCTAATGAAAAACTGTTTTTT

j_gene: TRBJ1-1
v_gene: TRBV5-1
d_gene: TRBD1
abundance: .
CDR3aa: CASSGQGGNTEAFF
CDR3nt: TGCGCCAGCTCGGGACAGGGAGGGAACACTGAAGCTTTCTTT

j_gene: TRBJ1-2
v_gene: TRBV28
d_gene: .
abundance: .
CDR3aa: CASSLGGIPNYGYTF
CDR3nt: TGTGCCAGCAGTTTAGGAGGGATCCCTAACTATGGCTACACCTTC

j_gene: TRBJ2-7
v_gene: TRBV9
d_gene: .
abundance: .
CDR3aa: CASSVSSGSNYEQYF
CDR3nt: TGTGCCAGCAGCGTATCGTCGGGATCCAACTACGAGCAGTACTTC

j_gene: TRBJ1-2
v_gene: TRBV28
d_gene: .
abundance: .
CDR3aa: CASSAAGRDNYGYTF
CDR3nt: TGTGCCAGCAGTGCCGCAGGGCGAGACAACTATGGCTACACCTTC

j_gene: TRBJ2-1
v_gene: TRBV9
d_gene: .
abundance: .
CDR3aa: CASTPGGSFYNEQFF
CDR3nt: TGTGCCAGCACCCCAGGGGGGTCCTTCTACAATGAGCAGTTCTTC

j_gene: TRBJ2-7
v_gene: TRBV28
d_gene: TRBD1
abundance: .
CDR3aa: CASSETGESRRYEQYF
CDR3nt: TGTGCCAGCAGCGAGACAGGGGAAAGTCGGAGGTACGAGCAGTACTTC

j_gene: TRBJ2-3
v_gene: TRBV5-1
d_gene: TRBD2
abundance: .
CDR3aa: CASTFTAGGPADTQYF
CDR3nt: TGCGCCAGCACGTTCACGGCGGGGGGGCCTGCAGATACGCAGTATTTT

j_gene: TRBJ2-1
v_gene: TRBV28
d_gene: TRBD2
abundance: .
CDR3aa: CASTGSGGRGNEQFF
CDR3nt: TGTGCCAGCACGGGTAGCGGGGGCCGGGGGAATGAGCAGTTCTTC

j_gene: TRBJ2-7
v_gene: TRBV3-1/TRBV3-2
d_gene: TRBD2
abundance: .
CDR3aa: CASSRAGGSYEQYF
CDR3nt: TGTGCCAGCAGCCGGGCGGGGGGATCCTACGAGCAGTACTTC

j_gene: TRBJ2-1
v_gene: TRBV15
d_gene: .
abundance: .
CDR3aa: CATSRDRGGITYNEQFF
CDR3nt: TGTGCCACCAGCAGAGATCGAGGCGGGATTACCTACAATGAGCAGTTCTTC

j_gene: TRBJ2-2
v_gene: TRBV5-1
d_gene: .
abundance: .
CDR3aa: CASSSGRTNTGELFF
CDR3nt: TGCGCCAGCAGTTCGGGTAGAACGAACACCGGGGAGCTGTTTTTT

j_gene: TRBJ2-7
v_gene: TRBV7-2
d_gene: .
abundance: .
CDR3aa: CASSLSQELSYEQYF
CDR3nt: TGTGCCAGCAGCTTATCACAGGAGCTTTCCTACGAGCAGTACTTC